The next 21 T cell receptor beta chains were all read from a single sample in a study of T-cell reconstitution after alpha-beta-depleted transplantation in children. Researchers prepared the TCRbeta library using unique molecular identifiers, the study reports. TCRdb passed the PCR reads through MiXCR, listing each CDR3 protein once. This table holds approximately 640,000 distinct CDR3 sequences, approximately 16% found once. Material: PBMCs from the stem cell graft donor, obtained from the stem cell graft. The receptors derive from a human donor who donated a stem cell graft to a child with acute myeloid leukemia.

This chain uses TRBV12-3 or TRBV12-4 with TRBJ1-5, with D tentatively TRBD1 (6 bases). The CDR3 covers 15 residues. V was clipped by 6 bases and J by 1 base, with 13 bases between them. CDR3 in DNA: TGTGCCAGCAGCTTCTCGGGGGCAAGCAATCAGCCCCAGCATTTT. It specifies CASSFSGASNQPQHF.

Of note for this clonotype: The junction differs from germline at one of its ends, possibly a read error. The chain uses TRBV12-3 or TRBV12-4 and TRBJ2-5; 12 nucleotides match TRBD2. CDR3 length: 17 residues. CDR3 sequence reads: CAISFSPSGGGKETQYF. CDR3 nucleotides: TGTGCCATCAGTTTCTCCCCTAGCGGGGGGGGCAAAGAGACCCAGTACTTC.

This rearrangement joins TRBV30 to TRBJ2-5; 8 bases are a match to TRBD1. The CDR3 runs to 15 residues. Germline CDR1 and CDR2: GTSNPN and SVGIG (reference sequence). V trimming: 2 bases; J trimming: 4 bases; junction bases outside the gene matches: 9. The CDR3 coding sequence is TGTGCCTGGAGTAGGTGGCAGGGGGCGCGAGAGACCCAGTACTTC. Protein: CAWSRWQGARETQYF.

This clonotype was detected only a few times. CDR3 loop: CSAPKGKDEKLFF. The CDR3 DNA is TGCAGTGCTCCTAAGGGGAAGGATGAAAAACTGTTTTTT. This chain uses TRBV20-1 with TRBJ1-4; perhaps TRBD1 as D (5 bases). The germline V gene encodes CDR1 DFQATT and CDR2 SNEGSKA (reference sequence). Trimming shortened V by 5 bases and J by 6 bases, and 13 bases separated the two germline ends. The CDR3 spans 13 residues.

This clonotype is a singleton in its sample. This may be a read error: a much more frequent sequence differs by one nucleotide. This sequence joins TRBV12-3 or TRBV12-4 and TRBJ1-4; D might be TRBD1 (5 bases). CDR3 length equals 15 residues. V was pared by 0 bases and J by 4 bases, with 9 bases between. The CDR3 sequence is CASSLAAGGNEKLFF. The CDR3, as DNA: TGTGCCAGCAGTTTAGCGGCGGGGGGTAATGAAAAACTGTTTTTT.

This clonotype has at least ten counts. CDR3 DNA: TGTGCCATCGGTCGGACTAGCGGGGCCTACGTAAAAGATACGCAGTATTTT. Its translation is CAIGRTSGAYVKDTQYF. This chain uses TRBV10-3 with TRBJ2-3; 12 bases agree with TRBD2. This CDR3 has 17 amino acids. The V gene's germline CDR1 is ENHRY and CDR2 SYGVKD. Trimming cost V 8 bases and J 5 bases; bases outside gene matches: 14.

The table lists this clonotype with a count of one. The V call is TRBV27, the J call TRBJ1-2, with 7 positions matching TRBD1. The V segment lost 5 bases and the J segment 8 bases; nucleotides outside the gene matches: 14. There are 15 residues in the CDR3. Germline assignment: CDR1 MNHEY and CDR2 SMNVEV (reference sequence). Here the CDR3 DNA reads TGTGCCAGCAGTGGGGTTGCAGGGGGTACGTGGGGCTACACCTTC. Translation: CASSGVAGGTWGYTF.

This clonotype was found many times. The chain combines TRBV27 with TRBJ1-5; 8 bases are a match to TRBD1. V was pared by 9 bases and J by 0 bases, with 7 bases of the junction left unmatched. Germline values: CDR1 MNHEY, CDR2 SMNVEV (reference sequence). This CDR3 has 15 amino acids. CDR3 region: CASGQGPYSNQPQHF. The CDR3 bases are TGTGCCAGTGGACAGGGCCCTTATAGCAATCAGCCCCAGCATTTT.

CDR3 in amino acids: CASSRTGTSRNEQFF. The CDR3, as DNA: TGCGCCAGCAGTCGGACAGGGACCTCTAGGAATGAGCAGTTCTTC. This chain joins TRBV5-1 and TRBJ2-1, with 8 nucleotides matching TRBD1. Germline V gene lookup returns CDR1 SGHRS and CDR2 YFSETQ. The CDR3 runs 15 residues. The trim removed 5 bases at V and 7 bases at J, leaving 11 bases unmatched.

The V call is TRBV4-2, the J call TRBJ2-2, with TRBD2 matching over 8 bases. Looked up from germline, CDR1 is LGHNA and CDR2 is YNFKEQ. The CDR3 spans 17 residues. V lost 4 bases to trimming and J lost 6 bases; unmatched junction nucleotides: 13. CDR3 amino acids: CASSLHRSSGDPGELFF. The CDR3 DNA reads as TGTGCCAGCAGCCTCCACAGGAGTAGCGGGGACCCCGGGGAGCTGTTTTTT.

Many counts were recorded for this clonotype. The CDR3 loop reads CAISYRLEAPFNEQFF. The CDR3 nucleotides read TGTGCCATCAGTTATCGACTAGAAGCTCCCTTCAATGAGCAGTTCTTC. This sequence joins TRBV10-3 and TRBJ2-1, with D maybe TRBD2 (6 bases). The CDR3 runs 16 residues. Per germline, CDR1 ENHRY and CDR2 SYGVKD. Trimming pared 5 bases from V and 6 bases from J, leaving 20 bases between.

This clonotype has just a few counts. Here the CDR3 reads CASSLAGVSDYGYTF. In nucleotides, the CDR3 is TGTGCCAGCAGTTTAGCCGGAGTTTCCGACTATGGCTACACCTTC. J is TRBJ1-2 and V is TRBV12-3 or TRBV12-4; D is undetermined. The germline V and J ends were trimmed by 0 bases and 3 bases, with 11 bases remaining between them. The CDR3 consists of 15 residues.

V gene TRBV15 combines with J gene TRBJ2-3, with TRBD1 matching 9 bases. The V and J ends lost 2 bases and 2 bases, in that order; junction bases with no gene match: 8. The germline V gene encodes CDR1 LNHNV and CDR2 YYDKDF (reference sequence). The CDR3 has 17 residues. CDR3 nucleotide sequence: TGTGCCACCAGCAGACCCCGGGACAGGGCTCACACAGATACGCAGTATTTT. Protein sequence: CATSRPRDRAHTDTQYF.

This clonotype came up many times. V gene TRBV5-6 combines with J gene TRBJ1-2; D not certain. This CDR3 has 15 amino acids. Trimming took 0 bases from V and 4 from J, leaving 13 bases between them. Looked up from germline, CDR1 is SGHDT and CDR2 is YYEEEE. CDR3 in amino acids: CASSLVSLEGYGYTF. The CDR3 DNA sequence: TGTGCCAGCAGCTTGGTCTCTCTGGAGGGCTATGGCTACACCTTC.

This clonotype was counted between two and nine times. The chain has TRBV7-3 and TRBJ2-1; D might be TRBD2 (5 bases). Per the germline V gene, CDR1 is SGHTA and CDR2 is FQGTGA. The CDR3 loop spans 15 amino acids. Trimming removed 6 bases from V and 0 bases from J, with 12 bases in between. The DNA for the CDR3 is TGTGCCAGCAGTCGGGATATTAGCTCCTACAATGAGCAGTTCTTC. Translating gives CASSRDISSYNEQFF.

The chain joins TRBV12-3 or TRBV12-4 to TRBJ1-6, with 9 bases aligning to TRBD1. This CDR3 is built from 15 residues. V dropped 6 bases and J dropped 10; count of bases not matched to a gene: 10. In DNA form, the CDR3 reads TGTGCCAGCAGCCAAGTGGGACAGGGTGGCTCACCCCTCCACTTT. Protein product: CASSQVGQGGSPLHF.

This chain connects TRBV6-5 to TRBJ2-2; TRBD1 agrees at 7 bases. This CDR3 is built from 15 residues. Germline V CDR1 and CDR2: MNHEY, SVGAGI. V shed 0 bases, J shed 14 bases, and the junction held 12 bases outside the gene matches. DNA of the CDR3: TGTGCCAGCAGTTACTCCCAACGACAGGGAACAGTTCTGTTTTTT. Its translation is CASSYSQRQGTVLFF.

This clonotype turned up a few times. The chain combines TRBV6-4 with TRBJ1-1, with 11 bases identical to TRBD1. Looked up from germline, CDR1 is MRHNA and CDR2 is SNTAGT. Trimming at V came to 2 bases and at J to 5 bases, leaving 4 bases not matched to a gene. This CDR3 has 15 residues. The CDR3 loop is CASSDTGTGGTEAFF. The CDR3 DNA reads TGTGCCAGCAGTGACACCGGGACAGGGGGTACTGAAGCTTTCTTT.

This clonotype has at least ten counts. The rearrangement uses TRBV5-1 and TRBJ2-1; tentatively, D is TRBD1 (5 bases). This CDR3 has 16 amino acids. The V and J ends lost 4 bases and 0 bases respectively, with 14 bases between them. CDR1 SGHRS and CDR2 YFSETQ come from the germline V gene. CDR3 coding DNA: TGCGCCAGCAGCCCCGAAGGACAACTCTCCTACAATGAGCAGTTCTTC. It specifies CASSPEGQLSYNEQFF. Full variable domain (missing parts from reference TRBV5-1 and TRBJ2-1): KAGVTQTPRYLIKTRGQQVTLSCSPISGHRSVSWYQQTPGQGLQFLFEYFSETQRNKGNFPGRFSGRQFSNSRSEMNVSTLELGDSALYLCASSPEGQLSYNEQFFGPGTRLTVL.

Here the CDR3 DNA reads TGCAGTGCTAGAGCGAACAGGGGGAGTCGAGAGACCCAGTACTTC. The encoded protein is CSARANRGSRETQYF. The rearrangement uses TRBV20-1 and TRBJ2-5; 8 bases match TRBD1. Germline CDR1 is DFQATT and CDR2 is SNEGSKA (reference sequence). This CDR3 spans 15 amino acids. V dropped 1 base and J dropped 4; count of bases not matched to a gene: 8.

The chain couples TRBV6-5 to TRBJ2-5, with TRBD1 matching over 7 bases. The germline V gene has CDR1 MNHEY and CDR2 SVGAGI. This CDR3 region has 16 residues. With 0 bases clipped from V and 6 bases from J, the junction kept 10 bases outside the gene matches. The DNA for the CDR3 is TGTGCCAGCAGTTACTCCGGGCCACAGGGGATGAAGACCCAGTACTTC. This translates into CASSYSGPQGMKTQYF.